Listed below are T cell receptor beta chains from one sample, sequenced in a study of cytomegalovirus exposure and HLA in healthy donors. Assay: immunoSEQ multiplex PCR; the TCRdb copy retains only in-frame clones and omits some. The repertoire consists of more than 150,000 clones, with around 80% occurring once and the leading ten covering around 1.4%. What was sequenced was PBMCs. The receptor source for this set is a girl between 10 and 17 years old in good health and CMV-seropositive. The CDR3 runs from the conserved cysteine through the conserved F or W. D genes are given only for firm matches. Clone size appears in some rows only: once, few, many, or a class for an expanded clone.

d_call: TRBD1; v_call: TRBV6-5; clone_size: NA; j_call: TRBJ2-3; cdr3_nt: TGTGCCAGCAGCCTGGACAGGGCCACAGATACGCAGTATTTT; cdr3_aa: CASSLDRATDTQYF
d_call: TRBD1; v_call: TRBV19; clone_size: NA; j_call: TRBJ1-2; cdr3_nt: TGTGCCAGTAGTTCGACAGGGACGGAAGGCTACACCTTC; cdr3_aa: CASSSTGTEGYTF
d_call: TRBD2; v_call: TRBV5-1; clone_size: NA; j_call: TRBJ2-7; cdr3_nt: TGCGCCAGCAGCGCGGGAGCGTCCTACGAGCAGTACTTC; cdr3_aa: CASSAGASYEQYF
d_call: NA; v_call: TRBV7-8; clone_size: NA; j_call: TRBJ2-1; cdr3_nt: TGTGCCAGCGGCAGGGGGGACGGTGAGCAGTTCTTC; cdr3_aa: CASGRGDGEQFF
d_call: NA; v_call: TRBV29-1; clone_size: few; j_call: TRBJ2-7; cdr3_nt: TGCAGCGTTGAAGAGCGGGACTACGAGCAGTACTTC; cdr3_aa: CSVEERDYEQYF
d_call: NA; v_call: TRBV6-1; clone_size: few; j_call: TRBJ1-2; cdr3_nt: TGTGCCAGCAGTGATAGTCACTTCTATGGCTACACCTTC; cdr3_aa: CASSDSHFYGYTF
d_call: TRBD1; v_call: TRBV5-1; clone_size: NA; j_call: TRBJ1-2; cdr3_nt: TGCGCCAGCAGCTTACCGGGACAGGGACCTCATGGCTACACCTTC; cdr3_aa: CASSLPGQGPHGYTF
d_call: NA; v_call: TRBV5-1; clone_size: NA; j_call: TRBJ1-1; cdr3_nt: TGCGCCAGCAGCTCGGGCGGGACTGAAGCTTTCTTT; cdr3_aa: CASSSGGTEAFF
d_call: TRBD2; v_call: TRBV9; clone_size: NA; j_call: TRBJ2-2; cdr3_nt: TGTGCCAGCAGCGTCCATAGCGGGAGGGCCAGCACCGGGGAGCTGTTTTTT; cdr3_aa: CASSVHSGRASTGELFF
d_call: NA; v_call: TRBV11-1; clone_size: NA; j_call: TRBJ2-1; cdr3_nt: TGTGCCAGCAGCCACAACAATGAGCAGTTCTTC; cdr3_aa: CASSHNNEQFF
d_call: TRBD1; v_call: TRBV10-2; clone_size: NA; j_call: TRBJ1-3; cdr3_nt: TGCGCCAGCAGGGGGGACAGGGCGCTCTCTGGAAACACCATATATTTT; cdr3_aa: CASRGDRALSGNTIYF
d_call: TRBD2; v_call: TRBV4-2; clone_size: NA; j_call: TRBJ2-7; cdr3_nt: TGTGCCAGCAGCCCTGGACTAGCGGGGGCCTACGAGCAGTACTTC; cdr3_aa: CASSPGLAGAYEQYF
d_call: TRBD2; v_call: TRBV6-1; clone_size: few; j_call: TRBJ2-2; cdr3_nt: TGTGCCAGCAGTGAAAAGGAGCGGGAGGCCCCGAACACCGGGGAGCTGTTTTTT; cdr3_aa: CASSEKEREAPNTGELFF
d_call: TRBD1; v_call: TRBV5-1; clone_size: NA; j_call: TRBJ2-7; cdr3_nt: TGCGCCAGCAGCTTGGAGAAGGGGGCATACGAGCAGTACTTC; cdr3_aa: CASSLEKGAYEQYF
d_call: NA; v_call: TRBV2; clone_size: NA; j_call: TRBJ1-5; cdr3_nt: TGTGCCAGCAGGGGGCTGACTAGCAATCAGCCCCAGCATTTT; cdr3_aa: CASRGLTSNQPQHF
d_call: NA; v_call: TRBV15; clone_size: NA; j_call: TRBJ2-5; cdr3_nt: TGTGCCACCAGCAGAGACTCAGTCCCTAGAGGTAGGGAGACCCAGTACTTC; cdr3_aa: CATSRDSVPRGRETQYF
d_call: NA; v_call: TRBV5-4; clone_size: NA; j_call: TRBJ1-1; cdr3_nt: TGTGCCAGCAGCGAACAACAGGGCTCAATTGAAGCTTTCTTT; cdr3_aa: CASSEQQGSIEAFF
d_call: TRBD1; v_call: TRBV6-1; clone_size: few; j_call: TRBJ1-5; cdr3_nt: TGTGCCAGCGAAGGGACAGGGGCTCAGCCCCAGCATTTT; cdr3_aa: CASEGTGAQPQHF
d_call: NA; v_call: TRBV6-4; clone_size: NA; j_call: TRBJ1-2; cdr3_nt: TGTGCCAGCAGTGCGCATCGTCGGGGGGGCTATGGCTACACCTTC; cdr3_aa: CASSAHRRGGYGYTF
d_call: TRBD2; v_call: TRBV5-1; clone_size: once; j_call: TRBJ2-7; cdr3_nt: TGCGCCAGCAGCCTCGCTCCCCCCGGACTAGCGGACTACGAGCAGTACTTC; cdr3_aa: CASSLAPPGLADYEQYF
d_call: NA; v_call: TRBV2; clone_size: NA; j_call: TRBJ2-7; cdr3_nt: TGTGCCAGCAGGAGGGAAGGGAACGAGCAGTACTTC; cdr3_aa: CASRREGNEQYF
d_call: NA; v_call: TRBV27; clone_size: few; j_call: TRBJ1-1; cdr3_nt: TGTGCCAGCAGTTTCTTACCCCGGTTGACTGAAGCTTTCTTT; cdr3_aa: CASSFLPRLTEAFF
d_call: TRBD2; v_call: TRBV10-3; clone_size: NA; j_call: TRBJ2-3; cdr3_nt: TGTGCCATCCGTTTCGGTCTAGCGGGCACAGATACGCAGTATTTT; cdr3_aa: CAIRFGLAGTDTQYF
d_call: NA; v_call: TRBV2; clone_size: NA; j_call: TRBJ2-7; cdr3_nt: TGTGCCAGCAGACTGGCCTACGAGCAGTACTTC; cdr3_aa: CASRLAYEQYF
d_call: NA; v_call: TRBV7-2; clone_size: NA; j_call: TRBJ2-2; cdr3_nt: TGTGCCAGCAGCTTAGCGTACAGAAGCACCGGGGAGCTGTTTTTT; cdr3_aa: CASSLAYRSTGELFF
d_call: TRBD1; v_call: TRBV6-4; clone_size: NA; j_call: TRBJ2-2; cdr3_nt: TGTGCCAGCAGTGACTTGGGACAGGGGTACGGGGAGCTGTTTTTT; cdr3_aa: CASSDLGQGYGELFF
d_call: TRBD1; v_call: TRBV6-5; clone_size: once; j_call: TRBJ2-7; cdr3_nt: TGTGCCAGCACCTACGGGGCAGGGGGCATTGGCGAGCAGTACTTC; cdr3_aa: CASTYGAGGIGEQYF
d_call: NA; v_call: TRBV7-2; clone_size: NA; j_call: TRBJ2-7; cdr3_nt: TGTGCCAGCAGCTCTATGCAGGGTGGTTTAGACTACGAGCAGTACTTC; cdr3_aa: CASSSMQGGLDYEQYF
d_call: TRBD2; v_call: TRBV27; clone_size: NA; j_call: TRBJ2-2; cdr3_nt: TGTGCCAGCAGTTTCCTAGCGGGAGTATCCGGGGAGCTGTTTTTT; cdr3_aa: CASSFLAGVSGELFF